What follows describes a single T cell receptor (beta chain). The antigen is not known. Though probably carrying unrecorded immune exposures, donors were nominally healthy at sampling. This entry belongs to a study of cytomegalovirus exposure and HLA in healthy donors. Study-wide findings and caveats: An ancestry cluster, one associated with Asian ancestry, reportedly showed fewer N-insertions than the 666-donor mean in a later analysis. Reportedly, cytomegalovirus status was diagnosed with high sensitivity and specificity.

PCR used 60 Vbeta primers and 13 Jbeta primers. Per the original methods: In a later analysis, the count reached some 88 million unique TCR beta chains, with approximately 10 million shared. Some clones are missing from TCRdb's copy, which holds only in-frame ones; the method was immunoSEQ multiplex PCR. D and trimming were read from the DNA, whereas the V and J calls and clone size are those reported in that table. Of 130,000 to 150,000 clones listed, 60% to 80% are singletons. This clonotype originated in a woman between 40 and 55 years old in good health and CMV-seropositive. The specimen was PBMCs.

CDR3 region: CASTVTDLRSTNEKLFF. In DNA, the CDR3 is TGTGCCAGCACTGTGACAGACTTAAGGTCTACTAATGAAAAACTGTTTTTT. The chain employs TRBV2 and TRBJ1-4, with D possibly matching TRBD1 (5 bases). This CDR3 has 17 amino acids. CDR1 and CDR2 (germline): SNHLY, FYNNEI. Trimming cost V 7 bases and J 2 bases, with 20 bases left between them.